One and the same sample provided the 13 T cell receptor beta chains below, sequenced in a study of blood T cell repertoires in COVID-19. Clones were read by immunoSEQ multiplex PCR, and TCRdb kept only the in-frame ones, dropping some. The table records around 72,000 clones, roughly 76% of them present only once. Sequencing was done on a sample of peripheral blood. These receptors were collected from a woman in her 70s with acute or convalescent COVID-19.

This clone occurred once. This rearrangement joins TRBV5-8 to TRBJ1-4; D not resolved. The CDR3 sequence is 14 residues long. The germline V gene encodes CDR1 SGHTS and CDR2 YDEGEE. Between the trimmed V and J ends, which lost 4 bases and 7 bases, there was a span of 14 bases. CDR3 region: CASSLERAGEKLFF. Written as DNA, the CDR3 is TGTGCCAGCAGCCTCGAGAGGGCAGGTGAAAAACTGTTTTTT.

The gene calls are TRBV7-3 and TRBJ2-3; no firm D call. CDR1 is SGHTA, CDR2 FQGTGA, per germline. This CDR3 has 13 amino acids. The ends were cut back, 2 bases at V and 2 bases at J, with 5 bases in the middle. In DNA form, the CDR3 reads TGTGCCAGCAGCTTAGGCTCCACAGATACGCAGTATTTT. It codes for CASSLGSTDTQYF.

The chain carries TRBV28 and TRBJ2-3; 9 bases map to TRBD1. This CDR3 has 13 residues. V was clipped by 7 bases and J by 13 bases; unmatched bases: 12. Germline-derived CDR1 and CDR2 are MDHEN and SYDVKM. CDR3 loop: CASIRGGGQGKYF. The CDR3 DNA follows: TGTGCCAGCATTCGAGGAGGGGGACAGGGAAAGTATTTT.

The chain has TRBV18 and TRBJ2-7, with 8 bases fitting TRBD2. CDR3 length: 14 amino acids. Trimming took 0 bases from V and 6 from J; bases not matched to a gene: 4. Germline V gene data show CDR1 as KGHSH and CDR2 as LQKENI. The CDR3 DNA reads as TGTGCCAGCTCACCACCTAGCGGGGCGGGCGAGCAGTACTTC. It translates to CASSPPSGAGEQYF. The entire variable domain, with the rest obtained from reference TRBV18 and TRBJ2-7, is as follows: NAGVMQNPRHLVRRRGQEARLRCSPMKGHSHVYWYRQLPEEGLKFMVYLQKENIIDESGMPKERFSAEFPKEGPSILRIQQVVRGDSAAYFCASSPPSGAGEQYFGPGTRLTVT.

CDR3 sequence reads: CASSPRLDQPQHF. The CDR3 nucleotides read TGTGCCAGCTCACCACGTCTCGATCAGCCCCAGCATTTT. This rearrangement joins TRBV18 to TRBJ1-5; no definite D call. The CDR3 has 13 amino acids. V dropped 1 base and J dropped 5 bases, with 6 bases sitting between them. Germline V gene lookup returns CDR1 KGHSH and CDR2 LQKENI.

The chain joins TRBV27 to TRBJ1-1; D is unresolved. In germline, CDR1 is MNHEY, CDR2 SMNVEV (reference sequence). The V end was cut by 2 bases, the J end by 0 bases, with 7 bases between. The CDR3 consists of 14 residues. CDR3 loop: CASSLGLLNTEAFF. The CDR3 region has the DNA TGTGCCAGCAGTTTAGGACTTTTGAACACTGAAGCTTTCTTT.

This clone was seen only once. This chain connects TRBV2 to TRBJ1-5, with TRBD1 matching over 8 bases. This CDR3 comprises 13 residues. J was trimmed by 5 bases and V by 6 bases; bases with no gene match: 3. Germline V gene sequence: CDR1 SNHLY, CDR2 FYNNEI. CDR3 loop: CASREDRDQPQHF. In DNA, the CDR3 is TGTGCCAGCAGGGAGGACAGGGATCAGCCCCAGCATTTT.

The V call is TRBV28, the J call TRBJ1-1; D not resolved. The V end lost 6 bases, the J end lost 3 bases, and 5 bases lay between the germline ends. The CDR3 consists of 11 residues. CDR1 and CDR2 from the germline V gene are MDHEN and SYDVKM. This CDR3 reads CASRYYTEAFF. Here the CDR3 DNA reads TGTGCCAGCAGGTACTACACTGAAGCTTTCTTT.

V usage is TRBV18 and J usage is TRBJ2-7; TRBD2 agrees at 11 bases. Trimming cost V 3 bases and J 0 bases; bases outside gene matches: 10. Germline CDR1 reads KGHSH; CDR2 reads LQKENI. This CDR3 region has 18 residues. The CDR3 coding sequence is TGTGCCAGCTCACCTAGCGGGAGGGCCTCATCAAGCTCCTACGAGCAGTACTTC. Encoded protein: CASSPSGRASSSSYEQYF.

This clone was observed a handful of times. The rearrangement joins TRBV20-1 to TRBJ1-5; D is ambiguous. Trimming shortened V by 3 bases and J by 2 bases, and 14 bases separated the two germline ends. Per germline, CDR1 DFQATT and CDR2 SNEGSKA (reference sequence). The CDR3 consists of 15 residues. CDR3 coding DNA: TGCAGTGCTAGTCCCCAGCGGGGTGGCAATCAGCCCCAGCATTTT. This gives the protein CSASPQRGGNQPQHF.

V usage is TRBV7-9 and J usage is TRBJ2-7; 14 nucleotides align to TRBD2. V lost 8 bases and J lost 2; bases outside the gene matches: 11. This CDR3 is 17 amino acids long. The germline V gene has CDR1 SEHNR and CDR2 FQNEAQ (reference sequence). Written as DNA, the CDR3 is TGTGCCAGCCTAAAATGGGGGACTAGCGGGGGCACCTACGAGCAGTACTTC. Translation: CASLKWGTSGGTYEQYF. The whole variable domain, filled in from reference TRBV7-9 and TRBJ2-7, reads DTGVSQNPRHKITKRGQNVTFRCDPISEHNRLYWYRQTLGQGPEFLTYFQNEAQLEKSRLLSDRFSAERPKGSFSTLEIQRTEQGDSAMYLCASLKWGTSGGTYEQYFGPGTRLTVT.

The gene calls are TRBV5-1 and TRBJ1-1; D gene uncertain. The germline V gene encodes CDR1 SGHRS and CDR2 YFSETQ. The CDR3 loop spans 14 amino acids. V shed 4 bases and J shed 0 bases, with 10 bases lying between them. The CDR3 DNA reads TGCGCCAGCAGCCTTAATTCTCTGAACACTGAAGCTTTCTTT. Its translation: CASSLNSLNTEAFF.

The gene calls are TRBV6-7 and TRBJ2-6, with D possibly matching TRBD1 (6 bases). TRBV6-7 is an ORF, and what it does is uncertain. This CDR3 comprises 15 residues. Trimming shortened V by 8 bases and J by 4 bases, and 15 bases separated the two germline ends. The CDR3 bases are TGTGCCAGCGGGGGCGGTGCAAAGGGGGCCAACGTCCTGACTTTC. This codes for CASGGGAKGANVLTF.